The 4 T cell receptor beta chains presented below share a single source sample, sequenced in a study of blood T cell repertoires in COVID-19. Clones were sequenced by immunoSEQ multiplex PCR, and TCRdb holds only the in-frame ones, with some missing. The data show fewer than 120,000 clones, about 70% seen once. The sequencing sample was made of peripheral blood. All receptors come from a woman in her sixties or seventies with acute or convalescent COVID-19.

This clone was observed a single time. This chain links TRBV7-8 with TRBJ2-5, with 8 bases aligning to TRBD2. Germline lookup yields CDR1 SGHVS and CDR2 FQNEAQ. This CDR3 spans 14 amino acids. With 5 bases clipped from V and 2 bases from J, the junction kept 4 bases outside the gene matches. As DNA, the CDR3 is TGTGCCAGCAGCAGAAGCGGGGGACAAGAGACCCAGTACTTC. It codes for CASSRSGGQETQYF.

The chain couples TRBV5-1 to TRBJ1-4; D gene ambiguous. The V gene's germline CDR1 is SGHRS and CDR2 YFSETQ. This CDR3 contains 15 residues. The V and J ends lost 1 base and 10 bases respectively, with 17 bases between them. The CDR3 reads CASSLQTAESGKLFF. The DNA of the CDR3 is TGCGCCAGCAGCTTGCAGACTGCCGAATCGGGAAAACTGTTTTTT.

In its sample, this clone was seen a few times. The chain recombines TRBV2 with TRBJ2-7, with 9 bases lining up with TRBD2. This CDR3 has 14 residues. CDR1 and CDR2 (germline): SNHLY, FYNNEI. V trimming: 3 bases; J trimming: 4 bases; junction bases outside the gene matches: 4. The DNA for the CDR3 is TGTGCCAGCAGTGAGGGTAGCGGGGGTTACGAGCAGTACTTC. Translated: CASSEGSGGYEQYF.

V is TRBV21-1 and J is TRBJ2-4; no check of the table's D call, TRBD2, against the DNA was made. TRBV21-1 is an annotated pseudogene. The CDR3 contains 14 residues. CDR3 nucleotides: TGTGCCAGCAGCAGGGGGGTAGAATTGGACATTCAGTACTTC. It translates to CASSRGVELDIQYF.